This paragraph reports one T cell receptor (beta chain). Germline lookup yields CDR1 LNHNV and CDR2 YYDKDF (reference sequence). CDR3 length: 15 residues. V was shortened by 1 base and J by 0 bases, with 4 bases between the two germline ends. This entry belongs to a study of blood T cell repertoires in COVID-19. At the level of the study: Sites in the United States, Italy and Spain provided acute and convalescent COVID-19 samples. Sources were T cells, B-cell-depleted T cells, or PBMCs; the material itself was cDNA or gDNA.

Source study methods: Amplified reference gene primers provided the basis for estimating nucleated cell counts. Some clones are missing from TCRdb's copy, which holds only in-frame ones; the method was immunoSEQ multiplex PCR. V and J calls and clone size come straight from that table; D and trimming were deduced from the DNA. Among fewer than 200,000 clones listed, 80% were seen once. This clonotype was sampled from a man in his 60s with acute or convalescent COVID-19. J is TRBJ1-6 and V is TRBV15; no reliable D call. Specimen: peripheral blood. This CDR3 is CATSRGSSYNSPLHF. The CDR3 DNA reads TGTGCCACCAGCAGAGGCAGCTCCTATAATTCACCCCTCCACTTT.